These T cell receptor beta chains were read from a single sample in a study of blood T cell repertoires in COVID-19. The protocol was immunoSEQ multiplex PCR, while the TCRdb copy is restricted to in-frame clones and leaves out a portion. This sample has fewer than 200,000 clones, with roughly 80% found just once. Sequencing was done on a sample of peripheral blood. Receptors were obtained from a man between 65 and 79 years old with active or convalescent COVID-19. CDR3s include the opening cysteine and the closing phenylalanine or tryptophan. A D gene is named only where the DNA matches it firmly. The listing skips clone size in some rows; elsewhere it reads once, few, many or a size class.

abundance: NA
j_gene: TRBJ2-7
v_gene: TRBV28
d_gene: NA
CDR3aa: CASSLRGEQYF
CDR3nt: TGTGCCAGCAGTTTACGGGGGGAGCAGTACTTC

abundance: NA
j_gene: TRBJ1-4
v_gene: TRBV29-1
d_gene: NA
CDR3aa: CSVARDTSTNEKLFF
CDR3nt: TGCAGCGTTGCCCGGGACACATCAACTAATGAAAAACTGTTTTTT

abundance: NA
j_gene: TRBJ2-1
v_gene: TRBV29-1
d_gene: NA
CDR3aa: CSSGYNEQFF
CDR3nt: TGCAGTTCGGGGTACAATGAGCAGTTCTTC

abundance: NA
j_gene: TRBJ2-1
v_gene: TRBV6-6
d_gene: NA
CDR3aa: CASTWTVSSYNEQFF
CDR3nt: TGTGCCAGCACCTGGACAGTAAGCTCCTACAATGAGCAGTTCTTC

abundance: NA
j_gene: TRBJ1-5
v_gene: TRBV18
d_gene: NA
CDR3aa: CASSLDGIDQPQHF
CDR3nt: TGTGCCAGCTCACTGGACGGGATAGATCAGCCCCAGCATTTT

abundance: NA
j_gene: TRBJ2-7
v_gene: TRBV18
d_gene: TRBD1
CDR3aa: CASSPLGQGAGEQYF
CDR3nt: TGTGCCAGCTCACCACTAGGACAGGGGGCGGGCGAGCAGTACTTC

abundance: NA
j_gene: TRBJ1-4
v_gene: TRBV6-6
d_gene: NA
CDR3aa: CASSLSGRNEKLFF
CDR3nt: TGTGCCAGCAGCCTTAGCGGGAGGAATGAAAAACTGTTTTTT

abundance: NA
j_gene: TRBJ2-7
v_gene: TRBV7-2
d_gene: TRBD2
CDR3aa: CASSQPFSGTYEQYF
CDR3nt: TGTGCCAGCAGCCAACCATTTAGCGGGACCTACGAGCAGTACTTC

abundance: NA
j_gene: TRBJ2-7
v_gene: TRBV11-2
d_gene: NA
CDR3aa: CASSSRVTTTYEQYF
CDR3nt: TGTGCCAGCAGCTCCAGGGTCACAACTACCTACGAGCAGTACTTC

abundance: NA
j_gene: TRBJ1-5
v_gene: TRBV4-3
d_gene: TRBD1
CDR3aa: CASSQTDRAAGPQHF
CDR3nt: TGCGCCAGCAGCCAAACGGACAGGGCCGCCGGGCCCCAGCATTTT

abundance: NA
j_gene: TRBJ1-2
v_gene: TRBV3-1/TRBV3-2
d_gene: NA
CDR3aa: CASSPLGHNYGYTF
CDR3nt: TGTGCCAGCAGCCCCCTGGGACACAACTATGGCTACACCTTC

abundance: NA
j_gene: TRBJ1-4
v_gene: TRBV15
d_gene: NA
CDR3aa: CATSREDPREGEKLFF
CDR3nt: TGTGCCACCAGCAGAGAAGACCCCAGGGAAGGCGAAAAACTGTTTTTT

abundance: once
j_gene: TRBJ2-7
v_gene: TRBV5-1
d_gene: TRBD1
CDR3aa: CASSPGTGAYEQYF
CDR3nt: TGCGCCAGCAGCCCCGGGACAGGGGCTTACGAGCAGTACTTC

abundance: NA
j_gene: TRBJ2-5
v_gene: TRBV27
d_gene: TRBD1
CDR3aa: CASCQGAQETQYF
CDR3nt: TGTGCCAGCTGCCAGGGGGCCCAAGAGACCCAGTACTTC

abundance: NA
j_gene: TRBJ1-2
v_gene: TRBV5-1
d_gene: TRBD1
CDR3aa: CASSPGQGASGGYTF
CDR3nt: TGCGCCAGCAGCCCAGGACAGGGTGCCTCGGGTGGCTACACCTTC

abundance: once
j_gene: TRBJ2-2
v_gene: TRBV12-5
d_gene: NA
CDR3aa: CASGINSGELFF
CDR3nt: TGTGCTAGTGGTATTAACAGCGGGGAGCTGTTTTTT

abundance: NA
j_gene: TRBJ2-7
v_gene: TRBV18
d_gene: TRBD2
CDR3aa: CASSSRGTHSYEQYF
CDR3nt: TGTGCCAGCTCATCGCGGGGGACGCACTCCTACGAGCAGTACTTC

abundance: NA
j_gene: TRBJ1-1
v_gene: TRBV24-1
d_gene: TRBD1
CDR3aa: CATSDPGQGANTEAFF
CDR3nt: TGTGCCACCAGTGACCCCGGACAGGGAGCGAACACTGAAGCTTTCTTT

abundance: few
j_gene: TRBJ1-6
v_gene: TRBV4-3
d_gene: NA
CDR3aa: CASSQEVRHNSPLHF
CDR3nt: TGCGCCAGCAGCCAAGAGGTCAGGCATAATTCACCCCTCCACTTT

abundance: NA
j_gene: TRBJ2-1
v_gene: TRBV7-7
d_gene: NA
CDR3aa: CASSPRGGQGRNEQFF
CDR3nt: TGTGCTAGCAGCCCTAGGGGGGGGCAGGGTAGGAATGAGCAGTTCTTC

abundance: NA
j_gene: TRBJ2-6
v_gene: TRBV2
d_gene: NA
CDR3aa: CASRAGANVLTF
CDR3nt: TGTGCCAGCAGGGCGGGAGCCAACGTCCTGACTTTC

abundance: NA
j_gene: TRBJ1-1
v_gene: TRBV5-1
d_gene: NA
CDR3aa: CASSVGGGWATEAFF
CDR3nt: TGCGCCAGCAGCGTGGGTGGAGGGTGGGCCACTGAAGCTTTCTTT

abundance: NA
j_gene: TRBJ1-5
v_gene: TRBV28
d_gene: TRBD1
CDR3aa: CASSPGQGRQPQHF
CDR3nt: TGTGCCAGCAGTCCGGGACAGGGACGTCAGCCCCAGCATTTT

abundance: NA
j_gene: TRBJ2-2
v_gene: TRBV11-3
d_gene: TRBD1
CDR3aa: CASSPGQGANTGELFF
CDR3nt: TGTGCCAGCAGCCCAGGACAGGGGGCGAACACCGGGGAGCTGTTTTTT

abundance: NA
j_gene: TRBJ2-7
v_gene: TRBV14
d_gene: TRBD1
CDR3aa: CASGQGAVEQYF
CDR3nt: TGTGCCAGCGGACAGGGGGCGGTCGAGCAGTACTTC

abundance: NA
j_gene: TRBJ2-3
v_gene: TRBV11-2
d_gene: NA
CDR3aa: CASSSRGGTATDTQYF
CDR3nt: TGTGCCAGCAGCTCCCGAGGAGGCACAGCCACAGATACGCAGTATTTT

abundance: NA
j_gene: TRBJ2-5
v_gene: TRBV7-2
d_gene: NA
CDR3aa: CASSPRAQETQYF
CDR3nt: TGTGCCAGCAGCCCCAGGGCCCAAGAGACCCAGTACTTC

abundance: NA
j_gene: TRBJ1-1
v_gene: TRBV27
d_gene: TRBD1
CDR3aa: CASHPTGGGTEAFF
CDR3nt: TGTGCCAGTCACCCTACAGGGGGCGGAACTGAAGCTTTCTTT

abundance: NA
j_gene: TRBJ1-1
v_gene: TRBV16
d_gene: NA
CDR3aa: CASSQSRGNTEAFF
CDR3nt: TGTGCCAGCAGCCAATCAAGAGGGAACACTGAAGCTTTCTTT

abundance: NA
j_gene: TRBJ2-1
v_gene: TRBV2
d_gene: NA
CDR3aa: CASMIQGKDNEQFF
CDR3nt: TGTGCCAGCATGATTCAGGGGAAGGACAATGAGCAGTTCTTC

abundance: NA
j_gene: TRBJ2-1
v_gene: TRBV29-1
d_gene: NA
CDR3aa: CSVGVAHEQFF
CDR3nt: TGCAGCGTTGGGGTAGCCCATGAGCAGTTCTTC

abundance: NA
j_gene: TRBJ2-3
v_gene: TRBV18
d_gene: NA
CDR3aa: CASSPSEADTQYF
CDR3nt: TGTGCCAGCTCACCTAGCGAGGCAGATACGCAGTATTTT

abundance: NA
j_gene: TRBJ1-5
v_gene: TRBV2
d_gene: TRBD1
CDR3aa: CASSGPGTGNQPQHF
CDR3nt: TGTGCCAGCAGTGGCCCCGGGACAGGGAATCAGCCCCAGCATTTT

abundance: NA
j_gene: TRBJ1-6
v_gene: TRBV5-1
d_gene: NA
CDR3aa: CASSLGGGNSPLHF
CDR3nt: TGCGCCAGCAGCTTGGGAGGGGGAAATTCACCCCTCCACTTT

abundance: few
j_gene: TRBJ1-5
v_gene: TRBV16
d_gene: NA
CDR3aa: CASSNAGDQPQHF
CDR3nt: TGTGCCAGCTCCAACGCCGGTGATCAGCCCCAGCATTTT

abundance: NA
j_gene: TRBJ1-4
v_gene: TRBV2
d_gene: TRBD1
CDR3aa: CASSVGTVVEKLFF
CDR3nt: TGTGCCAGCAGTGTCGGGACAGTTGTTGAAAAACTGTTTTTT

abundance: NA
j_gene: TRBJ1-5
v_gene: TRBV6-2/TRBV6-3
d_gene: NA
CDR3aa: CASSFGRRGNQPQHF
CDR3nt: TGTGCCAGCAGTTTCGGGCGGAGGGGCAATCAGCCCCAGCATTTT

abundance: NA
j_gene: TRBJ2-7
v_gene: TRBV6-2/TRBV6-3
d_gene: TRBD2
CDR3aa: CASSYSGRAHEQYF
CDR3nt: TGTGCCAGCAGTTATAGCGGGAGGGCCCACGAGCAGTACTTC

abundance: NA
j_gene: TRBJ2-1
v_gene: TRBV27
d_gene: TRBD2
CDR3aa: CASSSRLAGLDEQFF
CDR3nt: TGTGCCAGCAGTTCCCGACTAGCGGGGCTCGATGAGCAGTTCTTC

abundance: NA
j_gene: TRBJ2-1
v_gene: TRBV7-6
d_gene: NA
CDR3aa: CASSLAQGRTYNEQFF
CDR3nt: TGTGCCAGCAGCTTAGCTCAGGGAAGGACATACAATGAGCAGTTCTTC